The 21 T cell receptor beta chains listed next were all sequenced from one sample in a study of shared clonotypes between healthy human individuals. Clones were sequenced by immunoSEQ multiplex PCR, and TCRdb holds only the in-frame ones, with some missing. The sample includes around 1.1 million clones, around 82% seen only once; the top ten take more than 0.55%. Sequenced material: memory CD4+ T cells from PBMCs. The subset was: CD45RA-negative fraction. Receptors were obtained from a man aged 18 to 35 in good health. Some clones in this sample may be carry-over from other donors' samples.

This chain uses TRBV28 with TRBJ1-1; D unresolved. V shed 4 bases and J shed 1 base, with 16 bases lying between them. The germline V gene encodes CDR1 MDHEN and CDR2 SYDVKM. The CDR3 consists of 16 residues. The CDR3 loop is CASSSPPDPRNTEAFF. DNA of the CDR3: TGTGCCAGCAGTTCACCTCCTGACCCACGGAACACTGAAGCTTTCTTT. Full variable domain (rest looked up from reference TRBV28 and TRBJ1-1): DVKVTQSSRYLVKRTGEKVFLECVQDMDHENMFWYRQDPGLGLRLIYFSYDVKMKEKGDIPEGYSVSREKKERFSLILESASTNQTSMYLCASSSPPDPRNTEAFFGQGTRLTVV.

As for this clone: A much larger clone differs from this one at a single base, so this may be a read error. V and J are TRBV7-2 and TRBJ2-5, with D tentatively TRBD1 (5 bases). V was cut by 2 bases and J by 2 bases, with 6 bases left in between. Germline-derived CDR1 and CDR2 are SGHTA and FQGNSA. The CDR3 runs to 13 residues. CDR3 in amino acids: CASSLNRQETQYF. The CDR3 nucleotides are TGTGCCAGCAGCTTAAACAGGCAAGAGACCCAGTACTTC. The variable domain in full, completed from reference TRBV7-2 and TRBJ2-5, reads GAGVSQSPSNKVTEKGKDVELRCDPISGHTALYWYRQSLGQGLEFLIYFQGNSAPDKSGLPSDRFSAERTGGSVSTLTIQRTQQEDSAVYLCASSLNRQETQYFGPGTRLLVL.

The sample holds one count of this clone. This chain connects TRBV5-1 to TRBJ2-2; 8 positions agree with TRBD2. After removal of 0 bases from V and 4 bases from J, the junction contained 5 bases not matched to a gene. Germline assignment: CDR1 SGHRS and CDR2 YFSETQ. This CDR3 is 16 amino acids long. This CDR3 reads CASSLGLAGPTGELFF. CDR3 DNA: TGCGCCAGCAGCTTGGGTCTAGCGGGTCCCACCGGGGAGCTGTTTTTT.

The genes are TRBV6-5 and TRBJ1-3, with D hard to call. This CDR3 contains 13 residues. V lost 4 bases, J lost 4 bases, and 8 bases lay in between. Germline CDR1 is MNHEY and CDR2 is SVGAGI. CDR3 in amino acids: CASSSVAGNTIYF. CDR3 coding DNA: TGTGCCAGCAGTTCTGTTGCCGGAAACACCATATATTTT.

The chain employs TRBV6-5 and TRBJ1-1; 8 bases align to TRBD1. CDR3 size: 16 residues. V shed 0 bases and J 4 bases; nucleotides not matched to a gene: 7. Per germline, CDR1 MNHEY and CDR2 SVGAGI. CDR3 nucleotide sequence: TGTGCCAGCAGTTACTCCGCGGGGCAGGGGGCCACTGAAGCTTTCTTT. It is translated as CASSYSAGQGATEAFF.

The chain is built from TRBV7-8 and TRBJ2-3; D unresolved. The CDR3 is 17 amino acids. The V gene lost 1 base and the J gene lost 2 bases, with 16 bases spanning the gap. Germline V gene sequence: CDR1 SGHVS, CDR2 FQNEAQ. CDR3 region: CASSLELPLSNTDTQYF. CDR3 sequence (DNA): TGTGCCAGCAGCTTAGAACTACCCTTGTCAAACACAGATACGCAGTATTTT.

The chain links TRBV7-2 to TRBJ2-7; TRBD1 matches 7 bases. V lost 4 bases to trimming and J lost 2 bases; unmatched junction nucleotides: 5. The germline V gene has CDR1 SGHTA and CDR2 FQGNSA. CDR3 length: 14 residues. CDR3 in amino acids: CASSYWTGTYEQYF. The CDR3 DNA is TGTGCCAGCAGCTACTGGACAGGTACCTACGAGCAGTACTTC.

The gene calls are TRBV9 and TRBJ2-3; TRBD1 might be the D (5 bases). Trimming took off 7 bases at V and 5 bases at J, with 11 bases between the two ends. Germline-derived CDR1 and CDR2 are SGDLS and YYNGEE. The CDR3 extends over 12 amino acids. The CDR3 here is CASSMGRDTQYF. CDR3 bases: TGTGCCAGCTCAATGGGGCGAGATACGCAGTATTTT. The variable domain in full, with the rest retrieved from reference TRBV9 and TRBJ2-3, is DSGVTQTPKHLITATGQRVTLRCSPRSGDLSVYWYQQSLDQGLQFLIQYYNGEERAKGNILERFSAQQFPDLHSELNLSSLELGDSALYFCASSMGRDTQYFGPGTRLTVL.

V is TRBV5-1 and J is TRBJ2-5, with TRBD2 matching over 10 bases. Germline V gene data show CDR1 as SGHRS and CDR2 as YFSETQ. With V trimmed by 1 base and J by 5 bases, 2 bases remained unmatched. This CDR3 has 14 residues. Here the CDR3 DNA reads TGCGCCAGCAGCTTGACTAGCGGGATCGAGACCCAGTACTTC. Encoded protein: CASSLTSGIETQYF.

The chain couples TRBV19 to TRBJ2-7, with D possibly called TRBD1 or TRBD2 (5 bases each). The CDR3 covers 14 residues. Trimming shortened V by 6 bases and J by 2 bases, and 14 bases separated the two germline ends. Germline CDR1 is LNHDA and CDR2 is SQIVND (reference sequence). For the CDR3, the DNA is TGTGCCAGTAGCTACCGGGACGGCCCCTACGAGCAGTACTTC. Encoded protein: CASSYRDGPYEQYF.

The rearrangement uses TRBV10-3 and TRBJ2-5; D tentatively fits TRBD1 or TRBD2 (7 bases each). Trimming stripped 10 bases from V and 4 bases from J, with 13 bases between. CDR3 size: 12 residues. Germline CDR1 reads ENHRY; CDR2 reads SYGVKD. The CDR3 DNA sequence: TGTGCCAGCGGGGGACAGTCAGAGACCCAGTACTTC. Amino acids: CASGGQSETQYF.

In the case of this clone: This sample also contains other DNA sequences that code for the same CDR3. The rearrangement links TRBV7-2 to TRBJ2-7; 8 nucleotides match TRBD2. J was trimmed by 3 bases and V by 3 bases; bases with no gene match: 1. This CDR3 spans 13 amino acids. The V gene's germline CDR1 is SGHTA and CDR2 FQGNSA. CDR3 nucleotide sequence: TGTGCCAGCAGCTTCCGGGGGGGCTACGAGCAGTACTTC. It translates to CASSFRGGYEQYF. Filled out from reference TRBV7-2 and TRBJ2-7, the complete variable domain reads GAGVSQSPSNKVTEKGKDVELRCDPISGHTALYWYRQSLGQGLEFLIYFQGNSAPDKSGLPSDRFSAERTGGSVSTLTIQRTQQEDSAVYLCASSFRGGYEQYFGPGTRLTVT.

This clone turned up a few times. V and J are TRBV11-2 and TRBJ1-4, with D unresolved. CDR3 length: 15 amino acids. The germline gives CDR1 SGHAT, CDR2 FQNNGV. The V end was cut by 6 bases, the J end by 6 bases, with 17 bases between. The CDR3 bases are TGTGCCAGCAGTCGAGTTGGGCAGAGGCATGAAAAACTGTTTTTT. Translation gives CASSRVGQRHEKLFF.

This chain uses TRBV7-9 with TRBJ2-5; D uncertain. CDR1 SEHNR and CDR2 FQNEAQ come from the germline V gene (reference sequence). Deletions cut 2 bases from V and 7 bases from J, with 23 bases between. This CDR3 contains 17 residues. For the CDR3, the DNA is TGTGCCAGCAGCTTATTGGTCCTATGGCAGGACGGTGGGACCCAGTACTTC. Translation gives CASSLLVLWQDGGTQYF.

The chain joins TRBV7-2 to TRBJ1-2, with D perhaps matching TRBD1 (6 bases). The CDR3 consists of 13 residues. Looked up from germline, CDR1 is SGHTA and CDR2 is FQGNSA. V was cut by 2 bases and J by 8 bases, with 12 bases left in between. The CDR3 DNA reads TGTGCCAGCAGCTTAAACCAGGGGCTCGGCTACACCTTC. Translating gives CASSLNQGLGYTF.

The chain uses TRBV7-9 and TRBJ1-2, with TRBD1 matching 10 bases. Germline V gives CDR1 SEHNR, CDR2 FQNEAQ (reference sequence). The CDR3 has 15 residues. V was clipped by 5 bases and J by 11 bases; unmatched bases: 14. The CDR3 spells CASSPIGQGGKGYTF. The DNA for the CDR3 is TGTGCCAGCAGCCCTATCGGACAGGGGGGTAAGGGTTACACCTTC.

This chain uses TRBV5-1 with TRBJ1-5, with TRBD1 as a possible D gene (6 bases). The germline gives CDR1 SGHRS, CDR2 YFSETQ. V was clipped by 0 bases and J by 7 bases, with 14 bases between them. The CDR3 has 15 residues. CDR3: CASSLAPGAGQPQHF. As DNA, the CDR3 is TGCGCCAGCAGCTTGGCCCCGGGGGCAGGGCAGCCCCAGCATTTT.

The genes are TRBV28 and TRBJ1-5; no clear D. Germline CDR1 and CDR2: MDHEN and SYDVKM. The CDR3 has 13 residues. Deletions cut 8 bases from V and 3 bases from J, with 11 bases between. CDR3 protein: CASGGLTNQPQHF. CDR3 DNA sequence: TGTGCCAGCGGCGGGCTAACCAATCAGCCCCAGCATTTT.

Concerning this clone itself: Other DNA sequences of this sample code for an identical CDR3. The J gene is TRBJ2-3, the V gene TRBV27, with TRBD1 matching over 7 bases. Germline CDR1 and CDR2: MNHEY and SMNVEV (reference sequence). The CDR3 totals 14 residues. The trim removed 2 bases at V and 1 base at J, leaving 0 bases unmatched. This chain's CDR3 is CASSLGQGTDTQYF. The CDR3 bases are TGTGCCAGCAGTTTAGGACAGGGCACAGATACGCAGTATTTT.

About this clone itself: This may be a read error, as it is one base from a much larger clone. This chain links TRBV7-2 with TRBJ2-7; D not resolved. The germline V gene encodes CDR1 SGHTA and CDR2 FQGNSA. V was pared by 1 base and J by 3 bases, with 7 bases between. The CDR3 consists of 13 residues. CDR3 in DNA: TGTGCCAGCAGCTTAGGGCTAAACTACGAGCAGTACTTC. Protein product: CASSLGLNYEQYF.

Points on this clone: This specimen includes other DNA sequences encoding the same CDR3. The rearrangement uses TRBV7-2 and TRBJ2-1; 8 positions match TRBD2. The CDR3 is made up of 15 amino acids. With V trimmed by 5 bases and J by 3 bases, 6 bases remained unmatched. CDR1 is SGHTA and CDR2 is FQGNSA in the germline V gene. CDR3 nucleotides: TGTGCCAGCAGCCTCCTAGCGGGCGACTACAATGAGCAGTTCTTC. Residues: CASSLLAGDYNEQFF.